The 4 T cell receptor beta chains below all came from one sample that was sequenced in a study of blood T cells in healthy people across ages. Then a second PCR, running about 7 to 11 cycles, was carried out with a sample-barcoded 5' primer and a J-beta primer mix. TCRdb itself ran the 5' RACE reads through MiXCR, one entry per CDR3 protein. The table has 850,000 to 1,100,000 distinct CDR3 sequences, approximately 38% seen once. What was sequenced was blood. These receptors all stem from a man younger than 35 in good health.

V is TRBV3-1 and J is TRBJ1-1; D is ambiguous. This CDR3 contains 15 residues. Germline CDR1 is LGHDT and CDR2 is YNNKEL (reference sequence). V was clipped by 4 bases and J by 3 bases, with 15 bases between them. The CDR3 DNA reads TGTGCCAGCAGCCCGAATGATGCGGACTACACTGAAGCTTTCTTT. It encodes CASSPNDADYTEAFF.

The chain recombines TRBV20-1 with TRBJ2-3; TRBD2 matches at 8 bases. Per germline, CDR1 DFQATT and CDR2 SNEGSKA (reference sequence). The CDR3 length is 15 residues. With V trimmed by 5 bases and J by 2 bases, 9 bases remained unmatched. The CDR3 protein is CSAFRGGRNTDTQYF. CDR3 nucleotide sequence: TGCAGTGCTTTCCGGGGGGGCCGTAACACAGATACGCAGTATTTT.

This sequence joins TRBV27 and TRBJ1-1, with a weak D call TRBD1 (6 bases). CDR1 and CDR2 (germline): MNHEY, SMNVEV (reference sequence). V was pared by 6 bases and J by 4 bases, with 12 bases between. This CDR3 is 13 amino acids long. In nucleotides, the CDR3 is TGTGCCAGCAGCATGGACAGCCCCACTGAAGCTTTCTTT. Translation gives CASSMDSPTEAFF.

The chain is built from TRBV3-1 and TRBJ2-7, with a tentative D call TRBD1 (5 bases). V lost 0 bases and J lost 3, with 18 bases in between. The CDR3 has 17 residues. Per germline, CDR1 LGHDT and CDR2 YNNKEL (reference sequence). The CDR3 loop reads CASSQDFQTATLYEQYF. In DNA form, the CDR3 reads TGTGCCAGCAGCCAAGATTTTCAGACAGCCACCCTCTACGAGCAGTACTTC.